In this sample, the clone carrying this TCR beta chain turned up once. Within the sample, other DNA sequences also encode this same CDR3. This entry is derived from a study of shared clonotypes between healthy human individuals. V lost 2 bases, J lost 4 bases, and 9 bases lay in between. Germline CDR1 and CDR2: MNHNS and SASEGT. This CDR3 comprises 13 residues. The naive CD8 fraction comprised CD45RO-negative cells positively selected for CCR7 and excluded terminally differentiated effector memory CD45RA+ cells. Generated by immunoSEQ multiplex PCR, the TCRdb table keeps only in-frame clones and is missing some. The table includes just over 2,000,000 clones, approximately 95% detected once.

The receptor was isolated from a young man in good health. This chain joins TRBV6-1 and TRBJ2-7; D possibly corresponds to TRBD1 (6 bases). The sequenced material came from naive CD8+ T cells sorted from blood. The CDR3 sequence is CASSERGGYEQYF. In DNA, the CDR3 is TGTGCCAGCAGTGAAAGAGGGGGTTACGAGCAGTACTTC.